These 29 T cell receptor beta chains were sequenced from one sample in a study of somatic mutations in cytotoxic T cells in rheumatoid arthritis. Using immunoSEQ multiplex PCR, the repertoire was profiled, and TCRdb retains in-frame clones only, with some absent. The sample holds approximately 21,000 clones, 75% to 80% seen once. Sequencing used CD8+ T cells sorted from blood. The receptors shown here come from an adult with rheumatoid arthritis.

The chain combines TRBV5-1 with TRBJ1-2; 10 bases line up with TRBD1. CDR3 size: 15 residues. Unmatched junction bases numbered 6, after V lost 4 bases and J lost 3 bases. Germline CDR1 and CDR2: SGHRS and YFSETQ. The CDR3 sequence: CASSPGTGADYGYTF. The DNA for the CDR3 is TGCGCCAGCAGCCCTGGGACAGGGGCCGACTATGGCTACACCTTC.

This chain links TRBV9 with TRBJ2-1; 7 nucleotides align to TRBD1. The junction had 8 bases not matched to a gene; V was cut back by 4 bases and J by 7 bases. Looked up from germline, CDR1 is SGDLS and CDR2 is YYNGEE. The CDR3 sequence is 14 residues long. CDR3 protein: CASSPRRGRNEQFF. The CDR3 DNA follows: TGTGCCAGCAGCCCTCGTAGGGGGCGGAATGAGCAGTTCTTC.

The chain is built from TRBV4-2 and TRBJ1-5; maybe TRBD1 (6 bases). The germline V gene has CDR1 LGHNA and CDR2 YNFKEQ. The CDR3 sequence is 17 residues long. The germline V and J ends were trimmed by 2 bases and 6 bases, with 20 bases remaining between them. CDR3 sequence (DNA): TGTGCCAGCAGCCAACAAGGGGGACCGGGCGGAGGTCAGCCCCAGCATTTT. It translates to CASSQQGGPGGGQPQHF.

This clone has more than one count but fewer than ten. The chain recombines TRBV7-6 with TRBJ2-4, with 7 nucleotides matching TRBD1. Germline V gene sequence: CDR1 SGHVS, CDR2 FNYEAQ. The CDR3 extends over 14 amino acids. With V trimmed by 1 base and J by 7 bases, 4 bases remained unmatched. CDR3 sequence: CASSLGQGGNIQYF. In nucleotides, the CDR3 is TGTGCCAGCAGCTTAGGACAGGGTGGCAACATTCAGTACTTC. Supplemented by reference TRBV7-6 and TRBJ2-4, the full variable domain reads GAGVSQSPRYKVTKRGQDVALRCDPISGHVSLYWYRQALGQGPEFLTYFNYEAQQDKSGLPNDRFSAERPEGSISTLTIQRTEQRDSAMYRCASSLGQGGNIQYFGAGTRLSVL.

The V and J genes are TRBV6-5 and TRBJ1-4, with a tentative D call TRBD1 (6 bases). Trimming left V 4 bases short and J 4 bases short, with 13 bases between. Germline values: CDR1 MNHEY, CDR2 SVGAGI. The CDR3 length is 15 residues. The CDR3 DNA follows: TGTGCCAGCAGTTCCCAAGACAGGAATAATGAAAAACTGTTTTTT. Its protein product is CASSSQDRNNEKLFF.

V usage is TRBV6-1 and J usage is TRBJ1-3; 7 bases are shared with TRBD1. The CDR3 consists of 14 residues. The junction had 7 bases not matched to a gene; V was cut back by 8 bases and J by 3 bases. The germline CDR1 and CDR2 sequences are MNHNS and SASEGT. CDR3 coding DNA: TGTGCCAGCCATGACAGGGTTGGTGGAAACACCATATATTTT. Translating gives CASHDRVGGNTIYF.

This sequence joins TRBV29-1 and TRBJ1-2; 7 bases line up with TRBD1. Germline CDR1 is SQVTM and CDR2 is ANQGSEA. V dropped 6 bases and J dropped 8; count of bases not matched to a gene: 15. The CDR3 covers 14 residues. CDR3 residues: CSVEERTGWDGYTF. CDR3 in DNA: TGCAGCGTGGAGGAGCGGACAGGCTGGGACGGCTACACCTTC.

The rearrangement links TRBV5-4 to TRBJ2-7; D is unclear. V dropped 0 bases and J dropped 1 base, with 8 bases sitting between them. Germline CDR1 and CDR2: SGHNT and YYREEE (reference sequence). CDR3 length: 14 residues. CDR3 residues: CASSLVAASYEQYF. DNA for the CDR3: TGTGCCAGCAGCTTGGTGGCAGCTTCCTACGAGCAGTACTTC.

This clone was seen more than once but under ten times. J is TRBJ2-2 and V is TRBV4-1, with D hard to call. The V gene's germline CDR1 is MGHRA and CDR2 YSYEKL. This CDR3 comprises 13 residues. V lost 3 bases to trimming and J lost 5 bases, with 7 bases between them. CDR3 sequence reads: CASSQGWTGELFF. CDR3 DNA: TGCGCCAGCAGCCAGGGGTGGACCGGGGAGCTGTTTTTT.

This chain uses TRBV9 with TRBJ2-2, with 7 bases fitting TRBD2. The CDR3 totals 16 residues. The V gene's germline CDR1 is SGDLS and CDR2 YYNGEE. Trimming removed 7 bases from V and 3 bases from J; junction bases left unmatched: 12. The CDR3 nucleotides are TGTGCCAGCGGGGGGGGAAAGGGTTTAGACACCGGGGAGCTGTTTTTT. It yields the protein CASGGGKGLDTGELFF.

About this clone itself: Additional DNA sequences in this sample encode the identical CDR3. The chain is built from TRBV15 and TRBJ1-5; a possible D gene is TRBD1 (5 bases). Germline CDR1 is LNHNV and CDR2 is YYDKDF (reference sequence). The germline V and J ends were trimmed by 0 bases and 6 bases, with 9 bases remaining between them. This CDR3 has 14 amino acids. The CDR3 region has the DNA TGTGCCACCAGCAGAGAGGGGGAAAGTCAGCCCCAGCATTTT. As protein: CATSREGESQPQHF.

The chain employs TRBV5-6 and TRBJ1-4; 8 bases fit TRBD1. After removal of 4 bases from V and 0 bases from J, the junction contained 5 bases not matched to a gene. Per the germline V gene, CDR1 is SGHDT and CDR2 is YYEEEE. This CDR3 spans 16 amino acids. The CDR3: CASSTDRVATNEKLFF. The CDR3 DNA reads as TGTGCCAGCAGCACGGACAGGGTTGCAACTAATGAAAAACTGTTTTTT.

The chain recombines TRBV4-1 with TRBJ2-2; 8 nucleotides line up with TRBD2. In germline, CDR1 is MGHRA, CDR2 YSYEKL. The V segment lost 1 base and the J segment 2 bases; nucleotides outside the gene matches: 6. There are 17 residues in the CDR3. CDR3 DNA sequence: TGCGCCAGCAGCCAAGCGGGAGGGAGGGGCAACACCGGGGAGCTGTTTTTT. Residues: CASSQAGGRGNTGELFF.

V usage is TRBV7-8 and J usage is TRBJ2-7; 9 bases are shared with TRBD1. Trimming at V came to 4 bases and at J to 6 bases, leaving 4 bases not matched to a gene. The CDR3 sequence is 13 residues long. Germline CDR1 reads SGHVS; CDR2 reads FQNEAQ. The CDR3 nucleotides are TGTGCCAGCAGCTCCAAGACAGGGGGCGAGCAGTACTTC. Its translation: CASSSKTGGEQYF.

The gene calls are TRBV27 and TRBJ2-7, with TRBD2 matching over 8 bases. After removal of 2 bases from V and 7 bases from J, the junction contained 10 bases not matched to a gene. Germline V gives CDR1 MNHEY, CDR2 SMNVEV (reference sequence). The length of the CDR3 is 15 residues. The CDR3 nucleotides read TGTGCCAGCAGTTTACGTTCGGGAGGGCGTGGGGAGCAGTACTTC. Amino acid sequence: CASSLRSGGRGEQYF.

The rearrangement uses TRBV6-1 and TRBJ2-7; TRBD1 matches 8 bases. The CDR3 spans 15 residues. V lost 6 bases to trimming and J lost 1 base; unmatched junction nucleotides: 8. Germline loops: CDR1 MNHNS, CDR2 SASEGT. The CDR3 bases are TGTGCCAGCAGACTCCCGGGACAGGTGTCCTACGAGCAGTACTTC. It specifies CASRLPGQVSYEQYF.

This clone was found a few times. CDR3 in DNA: TGTGCCAGCAGCTTAGAGCCGGGGAGGAACACTGAAGCTTTCTTT. Amino acids: CASSLEPGRNTEAFF. V gene TRBV7-9 combines with J gene TRBJ1-1; D call uncertain. Deletions cut 1 base from V and 1 base from J, with 10 bases between. This CDR3 spans 15 amino acids. The V gene's germline CDR1 is SEHNR and CDR2 FQNEAQ (reference sequence).

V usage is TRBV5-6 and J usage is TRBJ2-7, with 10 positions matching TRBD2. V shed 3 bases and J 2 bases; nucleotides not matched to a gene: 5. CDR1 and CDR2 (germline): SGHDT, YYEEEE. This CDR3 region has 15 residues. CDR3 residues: CASSSGTSETYEQYF. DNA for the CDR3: TGTGCCAGCAGCTCCGGGACTAGCGAGACCTACGAGCAGTACTTC.

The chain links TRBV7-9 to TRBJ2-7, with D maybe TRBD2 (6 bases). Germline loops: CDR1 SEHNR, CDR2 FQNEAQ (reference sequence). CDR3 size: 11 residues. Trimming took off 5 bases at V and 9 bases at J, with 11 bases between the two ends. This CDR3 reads CASSPGLAQYF. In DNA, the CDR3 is TGTGCCAGCAGCCCGGGACTCGCGCAGTACTTC.

The CDR3 spells CATSRDWDDGYTF. As DNA, the CDR3 is TGTGCCACCAGCAGAGATTGGGACGACGGCTACACCTTC. The gene calls are TRBV15 and TRBJ1-2, with a tentative D call TRBD1 (5 bases). V shed 0 bases and J shed 8 bases, with 10 bases lying between them. The CDR3 consists of 13 residues. CDR1 LNHNV and CDR2 YYDKDF come from the germline V gene (reference sequence).

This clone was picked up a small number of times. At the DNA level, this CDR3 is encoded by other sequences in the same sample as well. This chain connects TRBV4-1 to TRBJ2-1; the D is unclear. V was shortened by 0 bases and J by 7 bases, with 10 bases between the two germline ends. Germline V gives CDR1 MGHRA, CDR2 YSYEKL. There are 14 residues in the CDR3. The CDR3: CASSQDNPSNEQFF. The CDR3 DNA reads TGCGCCAGCAGCCAAGATAACCCGTCGAATGAGCAGTTCTTC.

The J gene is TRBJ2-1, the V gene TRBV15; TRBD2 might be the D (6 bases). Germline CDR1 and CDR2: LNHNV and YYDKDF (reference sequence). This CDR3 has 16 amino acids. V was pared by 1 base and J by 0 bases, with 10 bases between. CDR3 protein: CATSRAGGLSYNEQFF. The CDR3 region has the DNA TGTGCCACCAGCAGAGCCGGAGGGCTCTCCTACAATGAGCAGTTCTTC.

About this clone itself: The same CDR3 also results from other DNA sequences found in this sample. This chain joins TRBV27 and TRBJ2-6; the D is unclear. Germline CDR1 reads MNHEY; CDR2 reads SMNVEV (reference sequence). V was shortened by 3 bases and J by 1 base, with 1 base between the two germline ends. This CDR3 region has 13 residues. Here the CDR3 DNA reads TGTGCCAGCAGTTTTTCTGGGGCCAACGTCCTGACTTTC. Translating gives CASSFSGANVLTF.

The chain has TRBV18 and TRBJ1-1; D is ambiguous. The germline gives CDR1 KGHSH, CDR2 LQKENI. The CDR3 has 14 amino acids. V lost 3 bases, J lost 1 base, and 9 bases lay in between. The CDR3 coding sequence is TGTGCCAGCTCACCCGACGGTTGGAACACTGAAGCTTTCTTT. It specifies CASSPDGWNTEAFF.

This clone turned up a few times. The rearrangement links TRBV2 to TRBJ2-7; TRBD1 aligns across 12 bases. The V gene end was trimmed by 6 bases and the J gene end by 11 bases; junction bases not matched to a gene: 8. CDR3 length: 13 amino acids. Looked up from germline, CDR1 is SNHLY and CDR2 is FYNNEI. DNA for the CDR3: TGTGCCAGCAGCTTAGGGACAGGGGGCAAGGAGTACTTC. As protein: CASSLGTGGKEYF.

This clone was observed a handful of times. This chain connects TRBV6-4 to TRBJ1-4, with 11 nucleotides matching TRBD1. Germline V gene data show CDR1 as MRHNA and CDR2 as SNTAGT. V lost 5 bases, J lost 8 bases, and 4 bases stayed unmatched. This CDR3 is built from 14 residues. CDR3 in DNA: TGTGCCAGCAGTCCGGGACAGGGGGGCGAAAAACTGTTTTTT. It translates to CASSPGQGGEKLFF.

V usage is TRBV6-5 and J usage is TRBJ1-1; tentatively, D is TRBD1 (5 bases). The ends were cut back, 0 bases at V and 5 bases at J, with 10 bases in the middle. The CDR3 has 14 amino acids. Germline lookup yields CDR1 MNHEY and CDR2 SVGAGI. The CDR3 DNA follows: TGTGCCAGCAGTTACTCAAACCCAGGGACTGAAGCTTTCTTT. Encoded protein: CASSYSNPGTEAFF.

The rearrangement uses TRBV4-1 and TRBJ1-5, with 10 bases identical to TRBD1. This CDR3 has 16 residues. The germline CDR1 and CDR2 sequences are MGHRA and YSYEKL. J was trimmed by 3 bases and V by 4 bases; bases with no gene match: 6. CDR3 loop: CASSPRGTGANQPQHF. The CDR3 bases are TGCGCCAGCAGCCCCAGAGGGACAGGGGCCAATCAGCCCCAGCATTTT.

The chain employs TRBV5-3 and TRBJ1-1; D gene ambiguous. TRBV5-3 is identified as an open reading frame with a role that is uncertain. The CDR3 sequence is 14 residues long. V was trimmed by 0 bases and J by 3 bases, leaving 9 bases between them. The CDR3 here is CARSLGQSDTEAFF. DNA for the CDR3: TGTGCCAGAAGCTTGGGCCAGTCGGACACTGAAGCTTTCTTT.